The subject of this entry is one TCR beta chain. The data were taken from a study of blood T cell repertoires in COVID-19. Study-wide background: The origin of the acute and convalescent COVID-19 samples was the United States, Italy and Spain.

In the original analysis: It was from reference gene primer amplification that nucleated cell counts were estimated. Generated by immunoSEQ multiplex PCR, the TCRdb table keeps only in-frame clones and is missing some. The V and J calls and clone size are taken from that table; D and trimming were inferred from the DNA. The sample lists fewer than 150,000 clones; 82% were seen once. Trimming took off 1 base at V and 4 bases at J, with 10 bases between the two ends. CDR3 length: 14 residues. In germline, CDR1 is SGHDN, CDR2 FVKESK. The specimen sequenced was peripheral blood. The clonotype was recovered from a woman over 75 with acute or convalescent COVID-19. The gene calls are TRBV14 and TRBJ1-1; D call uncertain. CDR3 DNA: TGTGCCAGCAGCCAAGTCGCCAGATCCACTGAAGCTTTCTTT. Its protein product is CASSQVARSTEAFF.